This T cell receptor beta chain was profiled in a study of cytomegalovirus exposure and HLA in healthy donors. The CDR3 contains 15 residues. V lost 4 bases and J lost 7; bases outside the gene matches: 9. Germline V lookup: CDR1 SGHTS, CDR2 YDEGEE. Concerning this clone: Its matching antigen is unknown.

General study findings and limits: High sensitivity and specificity were reportedly achieved when the classifier diagnosed cytomegalovirus status.

13 Jbeta primers and 60 Vbeta primers were used for the PCR. Clones were read by immunoSEQ multiplex PCR, and TCRdb kept only the in-frame ones, dropping some. Among 200,000 to 250,000 clones listed, 70% to 80% were seen once. Sequenced sample: PBMCs. The chain is built from TRBV5-8 and TRBJ1-4; TRBD1 matches at 8 bases. This receptor was obtained from a woman aged 30 to 39 in good health and CMV-seronegative. The CDR3 spells CASSTGGSTVEKLFF. The CDR3 DNA is TGTGCCAGCAGCACAGGGGGGTCCACCGTTGAAAAACTGTTTTTT.